These 27 T cell receptor beta chains originate from one sample sequenced in a study of cytomegalovirus exposure and HLA in healthy donors. PCR involved 60 Vbeta and 13 Jbeta primers. Sequenced by immunoSEQ multiplex PCR; TCRdb stores in-frame clones only, minus some. Here the sample spans fewer than 50,000 clones, around three fifths being singletons. Input material: PBMCs. Every receptor here comes from a man aged 50-60 years in good health and CMV-seropositive.

V gene TRBV14 combines with J gene TRBJ2-7, with TRBD1 matching over 7 bases. The junction had 10 bases not matched to a gene; V was cut back by 4 bases and J by 7 bases. The CDR3 has 14 residues. Germline V CDR1 and CDR2: SGHDN, FVKESK. CDR3 region: CASSLRQGVGEQYF. CDR3 sequence (DNA): TGTGCCAGCAGCCTGAGACAGGGAGTAGGGGAGCAGTACTTC.

V and J are TRBV7-3 and TRBJ2-1, with D possibly TRBD1 on 6 matching bases. Germline values: CDR1 SGHTA, CDR2 FQGTGA. Trimming removed 2 bases from V and 8 bases from J, with 16 bases in between. This CDR3 spans 15 amino acids. DNA for the CDR3: TGTGCCAGCAGCTTAGTTCGTGGGGGCATGGATGAGCAGTTCTTC. Its protein is CASSLVRGGMDEQFF. The variable domain in full, with the rest retrieved from reference TRBV7-3 and TRBJ2-1, is GAGVSQTPSNKVTEKGKYVELRCDPISGHTALYWYRQSLGQGPEFLIYFQGTGAADDSGLPNDRFFAVRPEGSVSTLKIQRTERGDSAVYLCASSLVRGGMDEQFFGPGTRLTVL.

The CDR3 reads CASSPPVGNTEAFF. CDR3 bases: TGTGCCAGCAGCCCCCCCGTCGGGAACACTGAAGCTTTCTTT. J is TRBJ1-1 and V is TRBV7-6; D remains unclear. The CDR3 consists of 14 residues. Germline-derived CDR1 and CDR2 are SGHVS and FNYEAQ. Trimming removed 5 bases at V and 1 base at J, with 11 bases between.

The J gene is TRBJ1-4, the V gene TRBV6-5; maybe TRBD1 (5 bases). This CDR3 comprises 15 residues. Trimming left V 6 bases short and J 5 bases short, with 16 bases between. Germline-derived CDR1 and CDR2 are MNHEY and SVGAGI. In DNA form, the CDR3 reads TGTGCCAGCAGCGTCGGGGGGGGGAGAAATGAAAAACTGTTTTTT. Translated, it gives CASSVGGGRNEKLFF.

This chain connects TRBV29-1 to TRBJ1-1, with 7 bases fitting TRBD1. Per germline, CDR1 SQVTM and CDR2 ANQGSEA. Losses at the gene ends were 2 bases for V and 3 bases for J; bases not matched to a gene: 6. This CDR3 contains 14 residues. CDR3 sequence reads: CSVERQGYHTEAFF. In DNA, the CDR3 is TGCAGCGTTGAACGACAGGGCTATCACACTGAAGCTTTCTTT.

The rearrangement uses TRBV5-1 and TRBJ1-6; tentative D call: TRBD1 (5 bases). Trimming took off 4 bases at V and 7 bases at J, with 12 bases between the two ends. This CDR3 contains 14 residues. Germline-derived CDR1 and CDR2 are SGHRS and YFSETQ. The CDR3 here is CASSPGDSNSPLHF. The CDR3 bases are TGCGCCAGCAGCCCTGGGGACTCGAATTCACCCCTCCACTTT.

The gene calls are TRBV2 and TRBJ1-5; a weak D match, TRBD1 (6 bases). The CDR3 loop spans 14 amino acids. Between the trimmed V and J ends, which lost 4 bases and 4 bases, there was a span of 11 bases. CDR1 and CDR2 from the germline V gene are SNHLY and FYNNEI. CDR3 loop: CASSGTVGNQPQHF. CDR3 DNA: TGTGCCAGCAGTGGGACAGTTGGAAATCAGCCCCAGCATTTT. Together with reference TRBV2 and TRBJ1-5, the CDR3 gives the full variable domain: EPEVTQTPSHQVTQMGQEVILRCVPISNHLYFYWYRQILGQKVEFLVSFYNNEISEKSEIFDDQFSVERPDGSNFTLKIRSTKLEDSAMYFCASSGTVGNQPQHFGDGTRLSIL.

This clone was counted between two and nine times. The rearrangement joins TRBV5-1 to TRBJ2-5; D might be TRBD2 (5 bases). The V gene lost 1 base and the J gene lost 5 bases, with 9 bases spanning the gap. Germline CDR1 is SGHRS and CDR2 is YFSETQ. The CDR3 sequence is 13 residues long. CDR3 coding DNA: TGCGCCAGCAGCTTGCTTCCGGGGGAGACCCAGTACTTC. Its translation: CASSLLPGETQYF.

This clone has a handful of counts. The rearrangement links TRBV7-7 to TRBJ1-1; 7 bases map to TRBD1. V lost 5 bases and J lost 3; bases outside the gene matches: 3. CDR1 is SSHAT, CDR2 FNYEAQ, per germline (reference sequence). The CDR3 covers 13 residues. CDR3 nucleotide sequence: TGTGCCAGCAGCCGAACAGGGGACACTGAAGCTTTCTTT. This sequence encodes CASSRTGDTEAFF. Looking up the rest from reference TRBV7-7 and TRBJ1-1 gives the full variable domain: GAGVSQSPRYKVTKRGQDVTLRCDPISSHATLYWYQQALGQGPEFLTYFNYEAQPDKSGLPSDRFSAERPEGSISTLTIQRTEQRDSAMYRCASSRTGDTEAFFGQGTRLTVV.

J is TRBJ1-6 and V is TRBV5-6, with D unresolved. The germline V gene has CDR1 SGHDT and CDR2 YYEEEE. The ends were cut back, 2 bases at V and 3 bases at J, with 15 bases in the middle. The CDR3 contains 17 residues. The CDR3 DNA follows: TGTGCCAGCAGCTTTTCAAAGAGTGAGAACTATAATTCACCCCTCCACTTT. It specifies CASSFSKSENYNSPLHF.

This clone was recorded a few times. This rearrangement joins TRBV7-9 to TRBJ1-1; TRBD1 is a possible D gene (5 bases). The CDR3 runs to 15 residues. V was cut by 5 bases and J by 4 bases, with 17 bases left in between. Germline CDR1 SEHNR, CDR2 FQNEAQ (reference sequence). DNA for the CDR3: TGTGCCAGCAGCCCAGGCGTAGGGGCGATCACTGAAGCTTTCTTT. It translates to CASSPGVGAITEAFF.

This clone was found once. The rearrangement uses TRBV6-6 and TRBJ2-3, with D perhaps TRBD1 (7 bases). Germline V gives CDR1 MNHNY, CDR2 SVGAGI (reference sequence). V lost 5 bases, J lost 6 bases, and 15 bases lay in between. The CDR3 contains 14 residues. CDR3 in amino acids: CASSTQTGTDTQYF. The DNA for the CDR3 is TGTGCCAGCAGTACCCAGACAGGGACTGATACGCAGTATTTT.

This rearrangement joins TRBV23-1 to TRBJ2-1; D is undetermined. TRBV23-1 is an ORF for which the function is uncertain. The CDR3 sequence is 12 residues long. The V and J ends lost 4 bases and 3 bases respectively, with 4 bases between them. The CDR3 is CASSLGYNEQFF. The DNA for the CDR3 is TGCGCCAGCAGTCTCGGCTACAATGAGCAGTTCTTC.

The CDR3 bases are TGTGCCAGTAGGACAGGGAACTCCTACGAGCAGTACTTC. Residues: CASRTGNSYEQYF. This chain uses TRBV27 with TRBJ2-7; TRBD1 aligns across 8 bases. Unmatched junction bases numbered 4, after V lost 9 bases and J lost 0 bases. The CDR3 covers 13 residues. The germline gives CDR1 MNHEY, CDR2 SMNVEV (reference sequence).

V usage is TRBV30 and J usage is TRBJ1-4; 12 bases align to TRBD1. The CDR3 has 17 amino acids. V was pared by 3 bases and J by 1 base, with 6 bases of the junction left unmatched. Looked up from germline, CDR1 is GTSNPN and CDR2 is SVGIG (reference sequence). In nucleotides, the CDR3 is TGTGCCTGGAGCCGGGACAGGGGGCTTCGAACTAATGAAAAACTGTTTTTT. Translating it yields CAWSRDRGLRTNEKLFF. Together with reference TRBV30 and TRBJ1-4, the CDR3 gives the full variable domain: SQTIHQWPATLVQPVGSPLSLECTVEGTSNPNLYWYRQAAGRGLQLLFYSVGIGQISSEVPQNLSASRPQDRQFILSSKKLLLSDSGFYLCAWSRDRGLRTNEKLFFGSGTQLSVL.

The rearrangement links TRBV7-3 to TRBJ2-5; D is possibly TRBD2 (5 bases). Trimming left V 5 bases short and J 1 base short, with 14 bases between. The CDR3 sequence is 15 residues long. From germline, CDR1 is SGHTA and CDR2 FQGTGA. CDR3 sequence: CASSPGLSFQETQYF. In DNA form, the CDR3 reads TGTGCCAGCAGCCCCGGACTCTCTTTCCAAGAGACCCAGTACTTC.

The V call is TRBV7-2, the J call TRBJ2-2; perhaps TRBD1 as D (6 bases). Germline CDR1 SGHTA, CDR2 FQGNSA. Trimming took off 4 bases at V and 6 bases at J, with 12 bases between the two ends. The length of the CDR3 is 14 residues. The CDR3 region has the DNA TGTGCCAGCAGCTCGTACACAGGGTCCGGGGAGCTGTTTTTT. This sequence encodes CASSSYTGSGELFF. Together with reference TRBV7-2 and TRBJ2-2, the CDR3 gives the full variable domain: GAGVSQSPSNKVTEKGKDVELRCDPISGHTALYWYRQSLGQGLEFLIYFQGNSAPDKSGLPSDRFSAERTGGSVSTLTIQRTQQEDSAVYLCASSSYTGSGELFFGEGSRLTVL.

The CDR3 coding sequence is TGTGCCATCACTGCCGGGGGGGGCGGCTACACCTTC. This sequence encodes CAITAGGGGYTF. The rearrangement uses TRBV10-3 and TRBJ1-2, with a possible D match to TRBD1 (6 bases). The length of the CDR3 is 12 residues. V was clipped by 7 bases and J by 8 bases, with 14 bases between them. CDR1 and CDR2 (germline): ENHRY, SYGVKD.

The rearrangement joins TRBV2 to TRBJ1-6; D remains unclear. V was pared by 6 bases and J by 0 bases, with 9 bases between. This CDR3 has 15 amino acids. Germline CDR1 SNHLY, CDR2 FYNNEI. CDR3 in DNA: TGTGCCAGCAGCCCAATGAGCTCCTATAATTCACCCCTCCACTTT. Protein product: CASSPMSSYNSPLHF.

The chain recombines TRBV6-1 with TRBJ2-7; 8 nucleotides align to TRBD1. Germline values: CDR1 MNHNS, CDR2 SASEGT. The V and J ends lost 6 bases and 4 bases, in that order; junction bases with no gene match: 5. CDR3 length: 13 residues. The CDR3 is CASRSGQGYEQYF. In DNA, the CDR3 is TGTGCCAGCAGATCCGGACAGGGTTACGAGCAGTACTTC.

J is TRBJ2-7 and V is TRBV19; 10 bases are a match to TRBD1. With 5 bases clipped from V and 2 bases from J, the junction kept 9 bases outside the gene matches. Germline assignment: CDR1 LNHDA and CDR2 SQIVND (reference sequence). The CDR3 sequence is 16 residues long. CDR3 in DNA: TGTGCCAGTAGTCCCCCCCGGACAGGGGGGACCTACGAGCAGTACTTC. Translation: CASSPPRTGGTYEQYF.

The chain carries TRBV19 and TRBJ2-7; 11 bases align to TRBD1. Germline CDR1 and CDR2: LNHDA and SQIVND (reference sequence). J lost 2 bases, V lost 5 bases, and 8 bases had no gene match. This CDR3 region has 16 residues. CDR3 amino acids: CASSASDRGRTYEQYF. The CDR3 bases are TGTGCCAGTAGTGCCTCGGACAGGGGGCGAACCTACGAGCAGTACTTC.

The chain couples TRBV11-3 to TRBJ1-1; a weak D match, TRBD1 (5 bases). V was clipped by 0 bases and J by 4 bases, with 12 bases between them. The CDR3 has 15 residues. Germline lookup yields CDR1 SGHNT and CDR2 YENEEA. The CDR3, as DNA: TGTGCCAGCAGCTTAGAGGGGGGGAGGGCCACTGAAGCTTTCTTT. It encodes CASSLEGGRATEAFF.

This chain uses TRBV19 with TRBJ1-2; possible D gene TRBD1, 5 bases. There are 14 residues in the CDR3. V dropped 7 bases and J dropped 4 bases, with 16 bases sitting between them. Germline V gives CDR1 LNHDA, CDR2 SQIVND (reference sequence). The CDR3 reads CASNSRGSGYGYTF. The CDR3 DNA follows: TGTGCCAGTAATTCAAGGGGCTCGGGCTATGGCTACACCTTC.

V and J are TRBV7-6 and TRBJ1-6; D may be TRBD1 (5 bases). The CDR3 runs to 16 residues. The V and J ends lost 5 bases and 4 bases respectively, with 15 bases between them. Germline CDR1 is SGHVS and CDR2 is FNYEAQ. As DNA, the CDR3 is TGTGCCAGCAGCCCTCTCCAGGCAGGGTATAATTCACCCCTCCACTTT. Its translation: CASSPLQAGYNSPLHF. Full variable domain (missing parts from reference TRBV7-6 and TRBJ1-6): GAGVSQSPRYKVTKRGQDVALRCDPISGHVSLYWYRQALGQGPEFLTYFNYEAQQDKSGLPNDRFSAERPEGSISTLTIQRTEQRDSAMYRCASSPLQAGYNSPLHFGNGTRLTVT.

This clone appeared a single time. In DNA, the CDR3 is TGTGCCAGCAGCCAAAGGAGCTCCTACGAGCAGTACTTC. Translated, it gives CASSQRSSYEQYF. The chain couples TRBV6-4 to TRBJ2-7; D call uncertain. This CDR3 is 13 amino acids long. V was trimmed by 6 bases and J by 0 bases, leaving 9 bases between them. From germline, CDR1 is MRHNA and CDR2 SNTAGT.

This clone was seen a handful of times. The V gene is TRBV5-6, the J gene TRBJ1-6, with D perhaps TRBD1 (6 bases). Per the germline V gene, CDR1 is SGHDT and CDR2 is YYEEEE. This CDR3 region has 16 residues. V was clipped by 2 bases and J by 7 bases, with 16 bases between them. CDR3 protein: CASSFGRGPRNSPLHF. DNA of the CDR3: TGTGCCAGCAGCTTTGGCAGGGGCCCTCGGAATTCACCCCTCCACTTT.